Listed below are T cell receptor beta chains from one sample, sequenced in a study of beta chain features in type 1 diabetes. Libraries were prepared by immunoSEQ multiplex PCR; TCRdb keeps only in-frame clonotypes and omits some of them. The data show roughly 450,000 clones, about 10% seen once. The sample taken for sequencing was naive CD4+ T cells from blood. Receptors were obtained from a young woman in good health. The CDR3 runs from the conserved cysteine through the conserved F or W. Fields, in order: J gene, V gene, D gene, clone size, CDR3 DNA, CDR3 protein. D genes are given only for firm matches. Not every row has a clone size; where given, it reads once, few, many or a size class.

TRBJ1-5	TRBV15	.	few	TGTGCCACCAGCAGCCTGGGATCGGGAGTTAATCAGCCCCAGCATTTT	CATSSLGSGVNQPQHF
TRBJ2-3	TRBV10-3	.	.	TGTGCCATCAGTGATGGAAGGTCAGATACGCAGTATTTT	CAISDGRSDTQYF
TRBJ1-2	TRBV29-1	.	.	TGCAGCGTTGGGGCGCCCGCGGTACAGGGCTACACCTTC	CSVGAPAVQGYTF
TRBJ2-1	TRBV7-9	.	.	TGTGCCAGCACACTTACCACCGGGAATGAGCAGTTCTTC	CASTLTTGNEQFF
TRBJ2-5	TRBV25-1	TRBD2	few	TGTGCCAGCGGCGTAGCGGGGGGCCGTCAAGAGACCCAGTACTTC	CASGVAGGRQETQYF
TRBJ1-1	TRBV19	.	few	TGTGCCAGTAGTAGGGACGGATGGAACACTGAAGCTTTCTTT	CASSRDGWNTEAFF
TRBJ2-5	TRBV7-9	TRBD1	.	TGTGCCAGCAGCTTACAGGGGGCTCAAGAGACCCAGTACTTC	CASSLQGAQETQYF
TRBJ1-4	TRBV4-2	.	.	TGTGCCAGCAGCCAAGGGGAGGGACCTAATGAAAAACTGTTTTTT	CASSQGEGPNEKLFF
TRBJ1-2	TRBV7-8	TRBD1	.	TGTGCCAGCAGCTTAATGACAGGGGGCGCCTATGGCTACACCTTC	CASSLMTGGAYGYTF
TRBJ2-3	TRBV30	TRBD2	few	TGTGCCTGGAGTTCACAAAGGACTAGCCGATCCACGGCTACGCAGTATTTT	CAWSSQRTSRSTATQYF
TRBJ2-2	TRBV18	.	few	TGTGCCAGCTCACCAGGTTACACCGGGGAGCTGTTTTTT	CASSPGYTGELFF
TRBJ2-1	TRBV29-1	.	.	TGCAGCTTCCGGACGGACCACTACAATGAGCAGTTCTTC	CSFRTDHYNEQFF
TRBJ1-1	TRBV7-9	.	few	TGTGCCAGCAGCTCCCTAGGGAGCCCTGGGAACACTGAAGCTTTCTTT	CASSSLGSPGNTEAFF
TRBJ2-7	TRBV4-3	.	.	TGCGCCAGCGGCCGGGACAAATCCTACGAGCAGTACTTC	CASGRDKSYEQYF
TRBJ1-4	TRBV15	.	.	TGTGCCACCGGCAGGGTGCGGGGTGAAAAACTGTTTTTT	CATGRVRGEKLFF
TRBJ2-2	TRBV4-3	.	.	TGCGCCAGCAGCCAAGACTACAGGGCCAACACCGGGGAGCTGTTTTTT	CASSQDYRANTGELFF
TRBJ2-7	TRBV30	.	many	TGTGCCTGGAGTGTACTGGCAGGGAATGAGCAGTACTTC	CAWSVLAGNEQYF
TRBJ2-7	TRBV7-3	TRBD2	.	TGTGCCAGCAGCCTCCCCGGGGGGACTAGCGGGATCGACGAGCAGTACTTC	CASSLPGGTSGIDEQYF
TRBJ2-6	TRBV7-3	.	few	TGTGCCAGCAGCTTAAGAGAAGGGGCTGGGGCCAACGTCCTGACTTTC	CASSLREGAGANVLTF
TRBJ2-5	TRBV4-1	.	.	TGCGCCAGCAGCCAAAGGGCACCCCGGGAGAGGGAGACCCAGTACTTC	CASSQRAPRERETQYF
TRBJ1-2	TRBV7-3	TRBD1	few	TGTGCCAGCAGCCCTGACAGGGGAAGTTATGGCTACACCTTC	CASSPDRGSYGYTF
TRBJ1-5	TRBV15	.	few	TGTGCCACCAGCAGAGCCCCTCTCCAGGGGAATCAGCCCCAGCATTTT	CATSRAPLQGNQPQHF
TRBJ2-3	TRBV2	.	few	TGTGCCAGCATTGAGGGACTTCTCTTGGATACGCAGTATTTT	CASIEGLLLDTQYF
TRBJ2-3	TRBV27	TRBD2	.	TGTGCCAGCAGTTTTGAAGCGGGAGCAAGAGATACGCAGTATTTT	CASSFEAGARDTQYF
TRBJ2-1	TRBV4-1	.	few	TGCGCCAGCAGCCAAGCTATACCGGGGAGACGGTTCTTC	CASSQAIPGRRFF
TRBJ1-1	TRBV29-1	.	few	TGCAGCGCCAGGGAGGACACTGAAGCTTTCTTT	CSAREDTEAFF
TRBJ2-5	TRBV5-1	TRBD1	few	TGCGCCAGCAGTACAGGGGGCTTGGAGACCCAGTACTTC	CASSTGGLETQYF
TRBJ1-2	TRBV25-1	.	.	TGTGCCAGCAGTGACCCAAACCGGACGCCGTATGGCTACACCTTC	CASSDPNRTPYGYTF
TRBJ2-6	TRBV18	TRBD1	.	TGTGCCAGCTCACCGTTGATGTCAGGGGGTCGGCTTGGGGCCAACGTCCTGACTTTC	CASSPLMSGGRLGANVLTF
TRBJ1-1	TRBV14	TRBD1	.	TGTGCCAGCAGCCGAGACAGGGTTGGCACTGAAGCTTTCTTT	CASSRDRVGTEAFF
TRBJ2-5	TRBV7-2	TRBD2	.	TGTGCCAGCAGCTTAGGCCTAGCGGGAGGGACAGAGACCCAGTACTTC	CASSLGLAGGTETQYF
TRBJ2-3	TRBV13	.	.	TGTGCCAGTAAGTCCCGTCGAATCACAGATACGCAGTATTTT	CASKSRRITDTQYF
TRBJ2-5	TRBV7-9	.	.	TGTGCCAGCAGCTTAGCGCCACAGGGTCTGGAGACCCAGTACTTC	CASSLAPQGLETQYF
TRBJ2-1	TRBV9	.	.	TGTGCCAGCAGCGCGCGTCCCCGGGACAATGAGCAGTTCTTC	CASSARPRDNEQFF
TRBJ2-6	TRBV18	.	few	TGTGCCAGCTCCCCCCCAGGGTCCGGGGCCAACGTCCTGACTTTC	CASSPPGSGANVLTF
TRBJ1-6	TRBV7-9	.	few	TGTGCCAGCAGCTTAGGGATGGGGAATTCACCCCTCCACTTT	CASSLGMGNSPLHF